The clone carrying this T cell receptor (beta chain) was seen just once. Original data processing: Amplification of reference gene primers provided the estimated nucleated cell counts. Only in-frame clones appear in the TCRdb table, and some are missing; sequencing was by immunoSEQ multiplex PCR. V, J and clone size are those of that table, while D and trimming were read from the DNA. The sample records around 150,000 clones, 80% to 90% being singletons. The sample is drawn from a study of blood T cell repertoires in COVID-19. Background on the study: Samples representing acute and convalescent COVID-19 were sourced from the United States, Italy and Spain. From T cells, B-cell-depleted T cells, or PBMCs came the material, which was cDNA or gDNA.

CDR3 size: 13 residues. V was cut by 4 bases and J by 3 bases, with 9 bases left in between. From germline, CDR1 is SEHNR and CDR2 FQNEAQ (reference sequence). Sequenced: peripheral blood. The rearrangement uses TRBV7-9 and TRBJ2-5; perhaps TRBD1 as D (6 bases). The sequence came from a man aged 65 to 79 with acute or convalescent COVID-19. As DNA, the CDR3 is TGTGCCAGCAGCTCCCCAGGGGAAGAGACCCAGTACTTC. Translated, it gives CASSSPGEETQYF.